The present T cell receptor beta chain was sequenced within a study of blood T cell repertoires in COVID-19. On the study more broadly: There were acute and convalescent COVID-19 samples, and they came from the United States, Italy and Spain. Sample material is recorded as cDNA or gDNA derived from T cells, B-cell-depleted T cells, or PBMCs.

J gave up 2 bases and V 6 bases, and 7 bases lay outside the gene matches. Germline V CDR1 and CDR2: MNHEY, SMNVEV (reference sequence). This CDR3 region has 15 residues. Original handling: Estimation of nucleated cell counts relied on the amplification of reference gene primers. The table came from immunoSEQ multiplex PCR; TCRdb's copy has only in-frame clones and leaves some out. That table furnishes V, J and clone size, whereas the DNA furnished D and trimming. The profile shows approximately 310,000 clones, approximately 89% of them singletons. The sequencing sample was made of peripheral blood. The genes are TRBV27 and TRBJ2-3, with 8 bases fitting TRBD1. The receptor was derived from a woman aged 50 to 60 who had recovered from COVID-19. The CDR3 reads CASRMGQVPTDTQYF. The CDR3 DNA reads TGTGCCAGCAGAATGGGACAGGTCCCCACAGATACGCAGTATTTT.